This T cell receptor beta chain was recorded in a study of cytotoxic CD8 clonotypes in ibrutinib-treated CLL. Study observations and caveats: Clonality, elevated at ibrutinib response, dropped back toward baseline at progression.

Worth noting for this clone: The antigen is undetermined.

V lost 1 base to trimming and J lost 8 bases, with 10 bases between them. CDR1 and CDR2 (germline): SEHNR, FQNEAQ (reference sequence). The CDR3 consists of 13 residues. Sequencing was performed with immunoSEQ multiplex PCR; in TCRdb, only in-frame clones are kept and a portion is missing. The repertoire consists of about 140,000 clones, with 60% to 80% occurring once and the leading ten covering around a quarter. This receptor was obtained from a human donor with chronic lymphocytic leukemia. This specimen was PBMCs, taken after 12 months of ibrutinib treatment. The rearrangement links TRBV7-9 to TRBJ2-3, with D uncertain. CDR3 sequence: CASSLVTAGTQYF. CDR3 bases: TGTGCCAGCAGCTTAGTAACAGCCGGTACGCAGTATTTT.